Shown below are 9 T cell receptor beta chains from a single sample sequenced in a study of human T cells and chemical hapten exposure. MiXCR was run by TCRdb on the RACE reads, yielding one entry per CDR3 protein. The top ten clones hold around 2.8% of a sample with 90,000 to 140,000 distinct CDR3 sequences, around 35% of them seen once. The time point here: patch test 3, about 24 weeks after DPC sensitization. Indicated treatment: therapeutic diphenylcyclopropenone sensitization with weekly scalp DPC. Source: whole blood, taken in connection with sensitization to the hapten diphenylcyclopropenone (DPC). These TCRs come from a man aged 35 to 55 with alopecia areata. Some clones in this sample may be carry-over from other donors' samples.

In its sample, this clonotype was seen a few times. The CDR3 DNA follows: TGTGCCAGCAGCGTAGCTACAACAGGGGTCAATGAGCAGTTCTTC. Protein product: CASSVATTGVNEQFF. This chain links TRBV9 with TRBJ2-1, with 7 bases aligning to TRBD1. Germline V CDR1 and CDR2: SGDLS, YYNGEE. CDR3 length: 15 amino acids. Trimming took 0 bases from V and 6 from J; bases not matched to a gene: 6.

This clonotype was found a few times. This chain connects TRBV7-2 to TRBJ2-5; 8 bases are a match to TRBD1. The trim removed 4 bases at V and 2 bases at J, leaving 3 bases unmatched. The germline V gene has CDR1 SGHTA and CDR2 FQGNSA. This CDR3 spans 14 amino acids. The DNA for the CDR3 is TGTGCCAGCAGCTCCAGACAGGGGCAAGAGACCCAGTACTTC. This codes for CASSSRQGQETQYF. Based on the CDR3 plus reference TRBV7-2 and TRBJ2-5, the full variable domain is GAGVSQSPSNKVTEKGKDVELRCDPISGHTALYWYRQSLGQGLEFLIYFQGNSAPDKSGLPSDRFSAERTGGSVSTLTIQRTQQEDSAVYLCASSSRQGQETQYFGPGTRLLVL.

Only one count was recorded for this clonotype. The junction departs from germline at one end; a sequencing error may be responsible. The CDR3 sequence is CASSGLRGDYGYTF. CDR3 nucleotide sequence: TGTGCCTCCAGTGGGCTGAGAGGAGACTATGGCTACACCTTC. The chain links TRBV24-1 to TRBJ1-2; D uncertain. Germline CDR1 KGHDR, CDR2 SFDVKD. This CDR3 has 14 amino acids.

A few counts support this clonotype. The chain uses TRBV7-2 and TRBJ1-6, with D possibly TRBD1 on 5 matching bases. The CDR3 loop spans 14 amino acids. V was clipped by 5 bases and J by 10 bases, with 15 bases between them. Germline values: CDR1 SGHTA, CDR2 FQGNSA. The CDR3: CASSPQGLSSPLHF. As DNA, the CDR3 is TGTGCCAGCAGCCCCCAGGGACTAAGCTCACCCCTCCACTTT.

This clonotype came up a few times. The V gene is TRBV6-6, the J gene TRBJ1-2; D perhaps matches TRBD1 (5 bases). This CDR3 is built from 12 residues. CDR1 is MNHNY, CDR2 SVGAGI, per germline (reference sequence). Trimming took off 7 bases at V and 5 bases at J, with 11 bases between the two ends. CDR3 protein: CASTGLGYGYTF. In DNA form, the CDR3 reads TGTGCCAGCACAGGGTTGGGGTATGGCTACACCTTC.

This rearrangement joins TRBV5-1 to TRBJ1-5; the D gene is possibly TRBD1 (6 bases). Germline V gives CDR1 SGHRS, CDR2 YFSETQ. The CDR3 is made up of 16 amino acids. With 0 bases removed from V and 2 bases from J, the gap between germline ends came to 12 bases. CDR3 amino acids: CASSLDSGAGNQPQHF. The CDR3 bases are TGCGCCAGCAGCTTGGACTCAGGGGCTGGCAATCAGCCCCAGCATTTT.

The rearrangement joins TRBV27 to TRBJ2-2; TRBD1 aligns across 7 bases. CDR1 and CDR2 from the germline V gene are MNHEY and SMNVEV (reference sequence). The length of the CDR3 is 12 residues. J lost 6 bases, V lost 8 bases, and 3 bases had no gene match. The CDR3, as DNA: TGTGCCAGCCAGACAGGGCCCGGGGAGCTGTTTTTT. Its protein is CASQTGPGELFF.

This clonotype was recorded a few times. The chain uses TRBV15 and TRBJ2-3, with TRBD1 as a possible D gene (5 bases). Germline values: CDR1 LNHNV, CDR2 YYDKDF (reference sequence). V lost 0 bases and J lost 2, with 12 bases in between. The CDR3 length is 16 residues. Written as DNA, the CDR3 is TGTGCCACCAGCAGAGATGGGGCCTCCTCCACAGATACGCAGTATTTT. Amino acid sequence: CATSRDGASSTDTQYF.

This clonotype was counted between two and nine times. The chain couples TRBV7-9 to TRBJ2-7; no clear D. The germline V gene has CDR1 SEHNR and CDR2 FQNEAQ (reference sequence). V was trimmed by 11 bases and J by 2 bases, leaving 13 bases between them. The CDR3 consists of 12 residues. The CDR3: CASGLGPYEQYF. CDR3 coding DNA: TGTGCCTCGGGCCTAGGGCCCTACGAGCAGTACTTC.